A selection of T cell receptor beta chains follows, all from one sample in a study of beta chain features in type 1 diabetes. Measured with immunoSEQ multiplex PCR; TCRdb has only the in-frame clones, and not every one. The table lists around 180,000 clones, about 13% of them singletons, with about 0.59% in the top ten. The sequenced sample consisted of central memory CD4+ T cells from blood. Receptors originate from a woman aged 18-29 years in good health. CDR3s include the opening cysteine and the closing phenylalanine or tryptophan. Fields, in order: D gene, J gene, CDR3 length, V gene, clone size, CDR3 protein, CDR3 DNA. A D gene is named only where the DNA matches it firmly. For some rows the clone size is stated as once, few or many, or as a class when expanded; others skip it.

TRBD2,TRBJ2-3,14,TRBV5-1,few,CASSAGGYTDTQYF,TGCGCCAGCAGTGCGGGAGGATACACAGATACGCAGTATTTT
-,TRBJ2-3,15,TRBV7-2,-,CASSLNRARTDTQYF,TGTGCCAGCAGCTTGAACAGGGCGCGCACAGATACGCAGTATTTT
-,TRBJ2-7,14,TRBV5-1,-,CASSWAHQAVQQYF,TGCGCCAGCAGCTGGGCCCACCAGGCCGTCCAGCAGTACTTC
TRBD2,TRBJ2-7,15,TRBV7-3,-,CASSLDRTRTYEQYF,TGTGCCAGCAGCCTCGACCGGACTAGGACCTACGAGCAGTACTTC
-,TRBJ2-3,15,TRBV12-5,few,CASGLQQDGTDTQYF,TGTGCTAGTGGTTTGCAACAGGACGGCACAGATACGCAGTATTTT
TRBD1,TRBJ1-2,14,TRBV6-5,-,CASSRQGLSLGYTF,TGTGCCAGCAGCCGACAGGGACTTTCCCTAGGCTACACCTTC
TRBD1,TRBJ1-1,13,TRBV2,few,CASSEQGATEAFF,TGTGCCAGCAGCGAACAGGGGGCAACTGAAGCTTTCTTT
TRBD2,TRBJ2-1,18,TRBV14,-,CASSQDFGNSGRWREQFF,TGTGCCAGCAGCCAAGATTTCGGGAATAGCGGGAGATGGAGGGAGCAGTTCTTC
-,TRBJ2-4,16,TRBV7-9,-,CASSRIRSRVMDIQYF,TGTGCCAGCAGCCGAATAAGATCCAGGGTCATGGACATTCAGTACTTC
-,TRBJ2-7,15,TRBV7-2,few,CASSSGGPLSYEQYF,TGTGCCAGCAGCTCCGGAGGCCCCCTCTCCTACGAGCAGTACTTC
-,TRBJ1-2,12,TRBV7-2,-,CASSLRGSGYTF,TGTGCCAGCAGCTTAAGGGGCTCTGGCTACACCTTC
-,TRBJ1-2,15,TRBV6-6,-,CASSYWGAGGDGYTF,TGTGCCAGCAGTTACTGGGGCGCGGGCGGGGATGGCTACACCTTC
-,TRBJ2-7,11,TRBV20-1,-,CSARDTGEQYF,TGCAGTGCTAGAGATACCGGCGAGCAGTACTTC
-,TRBJ2-1,12,TRBV18,few,CASSPSTDEQFF,TGTGCCAGCTCACCATCGACTGATGAGCAGTTCTTC
TRBD1,TRBJ2-5,14,TRBV6-1,few,CASSPDRGYVTQYF,TGTGCCAGCAGTCCGGACAGGGGTTATGTGACCCAGTACTTC
-,TRBJ1-1,13,TRBV7-3,-,CASSLEYRQRAFF,TGTGCCAGCAGCTTAGAGTACAGGCAGAGGGCTTTCTTT